This T cell receptor (beta chain) stems from a study of beta chain features in type 1 diabetes. Study-wide background: There was similarity between patients and healthy donors in age, gender and cell yields. The study's findings and limits: Shorter templates might be favored by PCR, and equally so in patients and in controls. TCRB CDR3s were moderately but significantly shorter in Type 1 diabetes patients in all four CD4+ subsets. VDJ junctions from patients with type 1 diabetes contained fewer insertions and more deletions.

What was sequenced were expressed TCRB transcripts, since all of the isolated RNA had been reverse transcribed. Libraries were prepared by immunoSEQ multiplex PCR; TCRdb keeps only in-frame clonotypes and omits some of them. The top ten clones hold over 0.014% of a sample with roughly 330,000 clones, roughly 14% of them seen once. On this clone: Its cognate antigen is unknown.

The ends were cut back, 6 bases at V and 7 bases at J, with 15 bases in the middle. Germline CDR1 and CDR2: LNHDA and SQIVND (reference sequence). The CDR3 spans 13 residues. The sample was naive CD4+ T cells from blood. The V gene is TRBV19, the J gene TRBJ1-2, with a possible D match to TRBD1 (6 bases). This receptor was identified in a young woman with type 1 diabetes. The CDR3 DNA is TGTGCCAGTAGATTATTGCTAGGGGGTGGCTACACCTTC. This sequence encodes CASRLLLGGGYTF. Supplemented by reference TRBV19 and TRBJ1-2, the full variable domain reads DGGITQSPKYLFRKEGQNVTLSCEQNLNHDAMYWYRQDPGQGLRLIYYSQIVNDFQKGDIAEGYSVSREKKESFPLTVTSAQKNPTAFYLCASRLLLGGGYTFGSGTRLTVV.